This T cell receptor beta chain was sequenced in a study of blood T cell repertoires in COVID-19. Data came from immunoSEQ multiplex PCR; TCRdb stores just in-frame clones and leaves some out. Found here are more than 250,000 clones, approximately 80% of them singletons; the top ten hold around 5%. The study recruited people aged roughly 18 to 100 years across roughly 25 US areas. Clinical histories supplied by participants themselves formed the basis of cohort assignment. Contact with a PCR-confirmed or clinician-diagnosed COVID-19 case occurred within 2 weeks of entry. The CDR3 has 15 amino acids. Per the germline V gene, CDR1 is ENHRY and CDR2 is SYGVKD.

The chain has TRBV10-3 and TRBJ2-1; 9 nucleotides match TRBD2. Specimen: PBMCs or T cells enriched from blood (not recorded which). This clonotype was obtained from a man in his forties or fifties who had been exposed to COVID-19. CDR3 amino acids: CASAPEIAGVDEQFF. The CDR3 DNA reads as TGTGCATCGGCTCCTGAAATAGCGGGAGTCGATGAGCAGTTCTTC.